This entry lists 17 T cell receptor beta chains sequenced from one sample in a study of shared clonotypes between healthy human individuals. The method was immunoSEQ multiplex PCR; TCRdb's version includes in-frame clones alone and lacks a portion of them. The data contain nearly 1,000,000 clones, roughly 72% of them seen just once; the ten biggest clones take up approximately 1.5%. Input material: memory CD4+ T cells sorted from blood. Subset in this sample: CD45RA-negative fraction. The receptors derive from a man aged 18 to 30 in good health.

This clone was counted once. DNA of the CDR3: TGTGCCAGCAGGGGGGAGGCGACTAATGAAAAACTGTTTTTT. This translates into CASRGEATNEKLFF. This chain uses TRBV6-1 with TRBJ1-4, with D possibly being TRBD1 (5 bases). V was shortened by 6 bases and J by 2 bases, with 10 bases between the two germline ends. Germline CDR1 MNHNS, CDR2 SASEGT. This CDR3 spans 14 amino acids.

This rearrangement joins TRBV18 to TRBJ2-2; 8 bases are shared with TRBD2. The CDR3 is 13 residues long. The junction had 3 bases not matched to a gene; V was cut back by 8 bases and J by 4 bases. CDR1 is KGHSH, CDR2 LQKENI, per germline. The CDR3 region is CASTTSGTGELFF. CDR3 sequence (DNA): TGTGCCAGCACAACTAGCGGCACCGGGGAGCTGTTTTTT.

The chain joins TRBV25-1 to TRBJ2-1; possibly TRBD2 for D (6 bases). The V and J ends lost 3 bases and 0 bases respectively, with 12 bases between them. Germline V gene data show CDR1 as MGHDK and CDR2 as SYGVNS. The CDR3 has 16 residues. CDR3 protein: CASSDHGGSSYNEQFF. The DNA of the CDR3 is TGTGCCAGCAGTGACCACGGGGGAAGCTCCTACAATGAGCAGTTCTTC.

This rearrangement joins TRBV4-1 to TRBJ2-3; D remains ambiguous. Germline V gene data show CDR1 as MGHRA and CDR2 as YSYEKL. The germline V and J ends were trimmed by 0 bases and 2 bases, with 9 bases remaining between them. The CDR3 is 15 amino acids. The CDR3: CASSQDGRVTDTQYF. DNA of the CDR3: TGCGCCAGCAGCCAAGATGGTCGGGTCACAGATACGCAGTATTTT.

A few counts support this clone. The chain recombines TRBV30 with TRBJ1-6; a possible D gene is TRBD1 (5 bases). V dropped 1 base and J dropped 8 bases, with 9 bases sitting between them. Germline V gene data show CDR1 as GTSNPN and CDR2 as SVGIG (reference sequence). The CDR3 extends over 13 amino acids. This CDR3 reads CAWSDRNYSPLHF. The CDR3, as DNA: TGTGCCTGGAGTGACAGGAATTATTCACCCCTCCACTTT.

The V call is TRBV25-1, the J call TRBJ2-2; a weak D match, TRBD1 (6 bases). V lost 5 bases, J lost 2 bases, and 15 bases lay in between. This CDR3 comprises 16 residues. The V gene's germline CDR1 is MGHDK and CDR2 SYGVNS. In DNA form, the CDR3 reads TGTGCCAGCAGTACATCCGGGACACTTAACACCGGGGAGCTGTTTTTT. As protein: CASSTSGTLNTGELFF.

The chain combines TRBV4-3 with TRBJ2-1; the D gene is possibly TRBD2 (7 bases). The CDR3 consists of 15 residues. Trimming cost V 1 base and J 8 bases, with 15 bases left between them. CDR1 and CDR2 (germline): LGHNA, YSLEER. The CDR3 spells CASSQGRAGGHEQFF. DNA for the CDR3: TGCGCCAGCAGCCAAGGAAGGGCCGGGGGGCATGAGCAGTTCTTC.

V usage is TRBV11-2 and J usage is TRBJ2-7; TRBD2 matches at 8 bases. Looked up from germline, CDR1 is SGHAT and CDR2 is FQNNGV. The CDR3 is made up of 13 amino acids. J was trimmed by 2 bases and V by 5 bases; bases with no gene match: 2. CDR3 nucleotide sequence: TGTGCCAGCAGCGCGGGGGGAGCCTACGAGCAGTACTTC. The encoded protein is CASSAGGAYEQYF.

The rearrangement joins TRBV2 to TRBJ2-1; D possibly corresponds to TRBD2 (5 bases). Germline-derived CDR1 and CDR2 are SNHLY and FYNNEI. CDR3 size: 12 residues. Trimming stripped 4 bases from V and 10 bases from J, with 11 bases between. CDR3 amino acids: CASSGSGVEQFF. The DNA of the CDR3 is TGTGCCAGCAGTGGGAGCGGAGTCGAGCAGTTCTTC.

This chain connects TRBV5-6 to TRBJ1-2; a weak D match, TRBD1 (5 bases). The CDR3 consists of 15 residues. CDR1 is SGHDT, CDR2 YYEEEE, per germline. Trimming stripped 0 bases from V and 0 bases from J, with 9 bases between. This CDR3 reads CASSLEGKANYGYTF. In DNA, the CDR3 is TGTGCCAGCAGCTTGGAGGGGAAGGCTAACTATGGCTACACCTTC.

This chain uses TRBV6-1 with TRBJ2-7; 10 bases are a match to TRBD1. CDR1 and CDR2 from the germline V gene are MNHNS and SASEGT. V shed 4 bases and J 7 bases; nucleotides not matched to a gene: 7. This CDR3 is 14 amino acids long. CDR3 DNA sequence: TGTGCCAGCAGTGCCGGGACAGGGGTTATGGAGCAGTACTTC. This sequence encodes CASSAGTGVMEQYF.

V usage is TRBV4-2 and J usage is TRBJ2-1; no firm D call. Looked up from germline, CDR1 is LGHNA and CDR2 is YNFKEQ. Between the trimmed V and J ends, which lost 0 bases and 8 bases, there was a span of 11 bases. This CDR3 region has 14 residues. This CDR3 is CASSQELAWYEQFF. The CDR3 coding sequence is TGTGCCAGCAGCCAAGAGCTTGCGTGGTATGAGCAGTTCTTC.

The chain combines TRBV5-4 with TRBJ2-3, with TRBD2 identical over 8 bases. V was pared by 0 bases and J by 2 bases, with 8 bases of the junction left unmatched. Germline-derived CDR1 and CDR2 are SGHNT and YYREEE (reference sequence). The CDR3 covers 17 residues. The CDR3 reads CASSLGWAGGATDTQYF. The CDR3 nucleotides are TGTGCCAGCAGCTTGGGCTGGGCGGGGGGAGCCACAGATACGCAGTATTTT.

The chain couples TRBV19 to TRBJ1-2, with no clear D. This CDR3 contains 15 residues. V lost 4 bases and J 5 bases, leaving 17 bases between the germline ends. CDR1 and CDR2 (germline): LNHDA, SQIVND (reference sequence). CDR3 amino acids: CASSKGGSPWYGYTF. CDR3 DNA: TGTGCCAGTAGTAAGGGAGGGAGTCCTTGGTATGGCTACACCTTC.

The genes are TRBV18 and TRBJ1-2, with no clear D. This CDR3 has 16 amino acids. Trimming left V 6 bases short and J 0 bases short, with 17 bases between. Germline CDR1 reads KGHSH; CDR2 reads LQKENI. The CDR3 region is CASSPGSGVTNYGYTF. The CDR3 DNA sequence: TGTGCCAGCTCCCCCGGATCTGGGGTAACTAACTATGGCTACACCTTC.

About this clone itself: Other DNA sequences in this specimen translate into the identical CDR3. The gene calls are TRBV2 and TRBJ2-3; D is ambiguous. V lost 4 bases and J 6 bases, leaving 8 bases between the germline ends. The CDR3 runs to 12 residues. Germline CDR1 and CDR2: SNHLY and FYNNEI. The CDR3 loop is CASSASGDTQYF. DNA of the CDR3: TGTGCCAGCAGTGCAAGTGGGGATACGCAGTATTTT.

Only one count was recorded for this clone. V and J are TRBV30 and TRBJ2-7; 7 nucleotides agree with TRBD2. The CDR3 spans 15 residues. Germline V CDR1 and CDR2: GTSNPN, SVGIG (reference sequence). J lost 8 bases, V lost 4 bases, and 17 bases had no gene match. CDR3 nucleotide sequence: TGTGCCTGGATTGGGAGGGGACCGACCTACGAGAAGCAGTACTTC. It specifies CAWIGRGPTYEKQYF. The full variable domain, rest sourced from reference TRBV30 and TRBJ2-7, is SQTIHQWPATLVQPVGSPLSLECTVEGTSNPNLYWYRQAAGRGLQLLFYSVGIGQISSEVPQNLSASRPQDRQFILSSKKLLLSDSGFYLCAWIGRGPTYEKQYFGPGTRLTVT.